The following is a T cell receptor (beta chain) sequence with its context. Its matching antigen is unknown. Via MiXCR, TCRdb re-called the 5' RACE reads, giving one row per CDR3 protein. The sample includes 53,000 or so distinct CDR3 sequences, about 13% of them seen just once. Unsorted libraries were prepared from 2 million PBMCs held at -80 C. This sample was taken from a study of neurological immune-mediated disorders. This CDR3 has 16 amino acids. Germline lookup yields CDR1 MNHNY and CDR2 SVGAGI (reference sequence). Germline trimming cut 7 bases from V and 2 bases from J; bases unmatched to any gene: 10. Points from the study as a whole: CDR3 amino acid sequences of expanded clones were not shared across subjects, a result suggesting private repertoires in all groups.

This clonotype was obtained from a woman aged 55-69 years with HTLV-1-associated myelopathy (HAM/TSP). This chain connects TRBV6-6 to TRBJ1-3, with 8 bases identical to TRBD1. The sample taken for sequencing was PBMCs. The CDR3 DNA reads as TGTGCCAGCACCCACGGGCAGGGGGCGGCTGGAAACACCATATATTTT. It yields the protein CASTHGQGAAGNTIYF.